This T cell receptor (beta chain) emerged from a study of blood T cell repertoires in COVID-19. The CDR3 is 17 residues long. The ends lost 0 bases at V and 1 base at J; junction bases unmatched: 8. Germline assignment: CDR1 SGHAT and CDR2 FQDESV (reference sequence). This clone was counted between two and nine times. Using immunoSEQ multiplex PCR, the repertoire was profiled, and TCRdb retains in-frame clones only, with some absent. The data contain approximately 270,000 clones, around 93% of them singletons. The source material was PBMCs or T cells enriched from blood (not recorded which). The chain uses TRBV11-1 and TRBJ1-1; 7 bases align to TRBD1. The TCR was taken from a man in his forties or fifties who had been exposed to COVID-19. The CDR3 protein is CASSLAPPGTANTEAFF. DNA for the CDR3: TGTGCCAGCAGCTTAGCGCCGCCCGGGACAGCGAACACTGAAGCTTTCTTT.